This T cell receptor beta chain was obtained from a study of blood T cells in healthy people across ages. General study results and limits: When set beside aged donors, long-lived donors presented more naive CD4+ cells and higher diversity. Per-million-T-cell TCR beta diversity fell roughly linearly with age.

CDR1 is MDHEN and CDR2 is SYDVKM in the germline V gene. This CDR3 contains 15 residues. The ends were cut back, 5 bases at V and 8 bases at J, with 21 bases in the middle. A sample-barcoded 5' primer and a J-beta primer mix were used in a second PCR of roughly 7 to 11 cycles. Using its own MiXCR run on the 5' RACE reads, TCRdb lists one record per CDR3 protein. The profile shows about 1.8 million distinct CDR3 sequences, roughly 50% of them singletons. About this clonotype itself: The antigen is unknown.

Isolated PBMCs totaled at least 6 million in each sample. Total RNA extracted from each sample amounted to at least 6 micrograms. The sequencing input was blood. The V and J genes are TRBV28 and TRBJ1-2; D might be TRBD1 (6 bases). The receptor's source is a woman aged 40 to 49 in good health. The CDR3: CASSAQPRLRGGYTF. CDR3 in DNA: TGTGCCAGCAGTGCCCAGCCCCGGCTCAGGGGAGGCTACACCTTC.